This T cell receptor (beta chain) emerged from a study of a mutant IDH1 vaccine in newly diagnosed glioma. About the study: The treated population exhibited a male proportion of 62.5%, a female proportion of about 38%, and a mean age of about 40 years. The earlier regimen, radiotherapy, temozolomide, or both, was most often both. V12 corresponded to week 35 and V13 to week 47.

Germline CDR1 is SGHDT and CDR2 is YYEEEE. The CDR3 runs to 13 residues. The V and J ends lost 2 bases and 6 bases respectively, with 8 bases between them. This clone was detected once. The antigen is not known. The method was immunoSEQ multiplex PCR; TCRdb's version includes in-frame clones alone and lacks a portion of them. The table records 75,000 to 95,000 clones, roughly 91% of them present only once. Noted time point: week 47, end of study. The investigators gave 300 ug of mutant IDH1 20-mer peptide in each vaccine dose, together with topical imiquimod. Newly diagnosed WHO grade 3 or 4 IDH1-mutant, ATRX-lost astrocytomas were identified in the donors.

The chain combines TRBV5-6 with TRBJ2-2; no definite D call. The receptor's source is a woman in her forties or fifties with glioma. This sample comprised PBMCs, obtained from a glioma patient whose treatment included an IDH1 peptide vaccine. Here the CDR3 reads CASSFIGAGELFF. CDR3 DNA: TGTGCCAGCAGCTTTATAGGCGCCGGGGAGCTGTTTTTT.